This TCR beta chain came from a study of regulatory T cells in long-lasting Graves disease. Findings and limits, study-wide: Thyroid tissue was not studied; only peripheral blood was. Compared with new cases, persistent Graves' patients showed reduced TCR diversity. Preferential use of TRBV28, TRBJ1-2 and TRBJ2-5 was seen in persistent disease.

Both iRepertoire HTBI primers and Arm-PCR of CDR3 regions were used to build the TCR beta libraries. In the original analysis: The samples yielded 62 TRBV and 14 TRBJ segments. TCRdb recomputed calls from the multiplex PCR reads with MiXCR, one row per CDR3 protein. The authors' filters were not applied to this entry. The table has some 370,000 distinct CDR3 sequences, roughly 20% seen once. This CDR3 is 15 amino acids long. With 3 bases clipped from V and 4 bases from J, the junction kept 7 bases outside the gene matches. The germline CDR1 and CDR2 sequences are SGHTA and FQGNSA. Time point here: persistent/refractory GD, antithyroid drugs over 5 years with positive TRAb. Construction of the TCR library relied on RNA isolated from PBMCs. This clonotype appeared many times. Its specificity is not known.

Source: peripheral blood mononuclear cells (PBMCs), taken when the disease was refractory, from a patient treated with antithyroid drugs. The receptor was isolated from a female donor with Graves disease. The rearrangement links TRBV7-2 to TRBJ2-7; 9 nucleotides match TRBD1. The CDR3 here is CASSLDRGLLYEQYF. The CDR3 DNA follows: TGTGCCAGCAGCTTGGACAGGGGCCTTCTGTACGAGCAGTACTTC.